A selection of T cell receptor beta chains follows, all from one sample in a study of early T cells in non-severe SARS-CoV-2 infection. TCRdb processed the 5' RACE reads anew with MiXCR; each CDR3 protein has one entry. The table includes under 85,000 distinct CDR3 sequences, over 10% detected once. The material sequenced was whole blood. These receptors were collected from an adult who was a healthcare worker with PCR-confirmed SARS-CoV-2 infection or an uninfected control (not recorded which). CDR3s include the opening cysteine and the closing phenylalanine or tryptophan. The D gene is left open where the match is weak. The size field is filled for only some rows; it gives once, few, many or a size class.

d_call: TRBD2; j_call: TRBJ2-7; v_call: TRBV11-2; clone_size: .; cdr3_aa: CASSPGGGTYEQYF; cdr3_nt: TGTGCCAGCAGCCCCGGCGGGGGAACCTACGAGCAGTACTTC
d_call: .; j_call: TRBJ2-7; v_call: TRBV2; clone_size: many; cdr3_aa: CASSLTSFDEQYF; cdr3_nt: TGTGCCAGCAGTTTGACTAGTTTTGACGAGCAGTACTTC
d_call: .; j_call: TRBJ2-1; v_call: TRBV7-2; clone_size: .; cdr3_aa: CASSLQGYSNEQFF; cdr3_nt: TGTGCCAGCAGCTTACAGGGCTATTCCAATGAGCAGTTCTTC
d_call: .; j_call: TRBJ2-1; v_call: TRBV7-6; clone_size: many; cdr3_aa: CASSSKLAEQFF; cdr3_nt: TGTGCCAGCAGCTCAAAACTAGCCGAGCAGTTCTTC
d_call: TRBD2; j_call: TRBJ2-1; v_call: TRBV29-1; clone_size: few; cdr3_aa: CSVATSGKVYEQFF; cdr3_nt: TGCAGCGTCGCAACCAGCGGGAAAGTATATGAGCAGTTCTTC
d_call: .; j_call: TRBJ2-3; v_call: TRBV6-4; clone_size: .; cdr3_aa: CASSEGARGTDTQYF; cdr3_nt: TGTGCCAGCAGTGAAGGGGCAAGAGGCACAGATACGCAGTATTTT
d_call: TRBD1; j_call: TRBJ2-1; v_call: TRBV12-3/TRBV12-4; clone_size: .; cdr3_aa: CASIPGTGPYNEQFF; cdr3_nt: TGTGCCAGCATCCCCGGGACAGGGCCGTACAATGAGCAGTTCTTC
d_call: .; j_call: TRBJ2-7; v_call: TRBV3-1; clone_size: .; cdr3_aa: CASASGVSYEQYF; cdr3_nt: TGTGCCAGCGCGTCAGGGGTCTCCTACGAGCAGTACTTC
d_call: .; j_call: TRBJ1-1; v_call: TRBV12-3/TRBV12-4; clone_size: .; cdr3_aa: CASSLVGSETEAFF; cdr3_nt: TGTGCCAGCAGTTTAGTTGGCTCGGAGACTGAAGCTTTCTTT
d_call: .; j_call: TRBJ2-3; v_call: TRBV7-2; clone_size: .; cdr3_aa: CASSTDWGADTQYF; cdr3_nt: TGTGCCAGCAGCACGGACTGGGGGGCAGATACGCAGTATTTT
d_call: .; j_call: TRBJ2-7; v_call: TRBV11-2; clone_size: many; cdr3_aa: CASSLARYYEQYF; cdr3_nt: TGTGCCAGCAGCTTAGCCCGTTATTACGAGCAGTACTTC
d_call: TRBD1; j_call: TRBJ1-2; v_call: TRBV2; clone_size: few; cdr3_aa: CASRETGAANYGYTF; cdr3_nt: TGTGCCAGCAGAGAGACAGGGGCCGCTAACTATGGCTACACCTTC
d_call: TRBD2; j_call: TRBJ2-7; v_call: TRBV19; clone_size: .; cdr3_aa: CASSPRLAGVIHEQYF; cdr3_nt: TGTGCCAGTAGTCCGCGACTAGCGGGAGTGATCCACGAGCAGTACTTC
d_call: .; j_call: TRBJ2-7; v_call: TRBV29-1; clone_size: few; cdr3_aa: CSVVKGGSYEQYF; cdr3_nt: TGCAGCGTTGTAAAGGGAGGAAGCTACGAGCAGTACTTC
d_call: .; j_call: TRBJ2-1; v_call: TRBV20-1; clone_size: many; cdr3_aa: CSASGSAHNEQFF; cdr3_nt: TGCAGTGCTTCCGGGAGTGCCCACAATGAGCAGTTCTTC
d_call: .; j_call: TRBJ2-1; v_call: TRBV20-1; clone_size: many; cdr3_aa: CSALPSGAYNEQFF; cdr3_nt: TGCAGTGCTCTACCCTCAGGAGCCTACAATGAGCAGTTCTTC
d_call: .; j_call: TRBJ1-1; v_call: TRBV4-2; clone_size: many; cdr3_aa: CASSQDRGVANTEAFF; cdr3_nt: TGTGCCAGCAGCCAAGATCGAGGGGTAGCGAACACTGAAGCTTTCTTT
d_call: TRBD1; j_call: TRBJ2-3; v_call: TRBV20-1; clone_size: many; cdr3_aa: CSAYQDRVTDTQYF; cdr3_nt: TGCAGTGCTTATCAGGACAGGGTTACAGATACGCAGTATTTT
d_call: TRBD1; j_call: TRBJ2-3; v_call: TRBV5-1; clone_size: many; cdr3_aa: CASSLGQGSGTDTQYF; cdr3_nt: TGCGCCAGCAGCTTGGGACAGGGGTCGGGTACAGATACGCAGTATTTT
d_call: .; j_call: TRBJ1-2; v_call: TRBV12-3/TRBV12-4; clone_size: medium-sized; cdr3_aa: CASSSWLDRTRIYGYTF; cdr3_nt: TGTGCCAGCAGTTCCTGGCTCGACAGGACGAGGATCTATGGCTACACCTTC
d_call: .; j_call: TRBJ2-3; v_call: TRBV5-4; clone_size: many; cdr3_aa: CASSRGRGLGTDTQYF; cdr3_nt: TGTGCCAGCAGCCGAGGTCGGGGCCTGGGTACAGATACGCAGTATTTT
d_call: TRBD2; j_call: TRBJ2-2; v_call: TRBV7-9; clone_size: .; cdr3_aa: CASSLVPRLAGNTGELFF; cdr3_nt: TGTGCCAGCAGCTTAGTCCCCCGACTAGCGGGAAACACCGGGGAGCTGTTTTTT
d_call: TRBD1; j_call: TRBJ1-4; v_call: TRBV29-1; clone_size: .; cdr3_aa: CSVRHRGTNEKLFF; cdr3_nt: TGCAGCGTCCGTCACAGGGGGACTAATGAAAAACTGTTTTTT
d_call: .; j_call: TRBJ1-5; v_call: TRBV3-1; clone_size: few; cdr3_aa: CASSHLAGSNQPQHF; cdr3_nt: TGTGCCAGCAGCCACCTGGCAGGCAGCAATCAGCCCCAGCATTTT
d_call: TRBD2; j_call: TRBJ2-1; v_call: TRBV11-2; clone_size: .; cdr3_aa: CASSLGGRGINEQFF; cdr3_nt: TGTGCCAGCAGCTTAGGCGGGAGGGGAATCAATGAGCAGTTCTTC
d_call: .; j_call: TRBJ2-5; v_call: TRBV4-1; clone_size: many; cdr3_aa: CASSQSKGREGTQYF; cdr3_nt: TGCGCCAGCAGCCAAAGTAAGGGGAGAGAAGGGACCCAGTACTTC